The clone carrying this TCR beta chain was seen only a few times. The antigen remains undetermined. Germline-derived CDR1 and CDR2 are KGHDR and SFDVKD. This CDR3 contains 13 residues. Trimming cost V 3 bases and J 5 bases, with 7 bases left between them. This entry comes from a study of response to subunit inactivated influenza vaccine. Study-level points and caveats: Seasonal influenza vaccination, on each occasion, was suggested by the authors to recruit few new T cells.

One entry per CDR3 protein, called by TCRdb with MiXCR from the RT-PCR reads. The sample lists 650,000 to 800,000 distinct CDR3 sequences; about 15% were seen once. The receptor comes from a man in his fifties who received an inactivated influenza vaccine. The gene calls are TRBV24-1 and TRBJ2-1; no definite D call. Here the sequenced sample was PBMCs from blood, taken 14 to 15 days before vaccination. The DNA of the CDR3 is TGTGCCACCAGTGATCCCCGGAACAATGAGCAGTTCTTC. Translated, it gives CATSDPRNNEQFF.